These 8 T cell receptor beta chains originate from one sample sequenced in a study of cytomegalovirus exposure and HLA in healthy donors. The PCR employed 60 Vbeta primers together with 13 Jbeta primers. Assay used: immunoSEQ multiplex PCR; TCRdb lists only in-frame clones, some missing. Seen here are about 190,000 clones, around 85% observed once, and the top ten hold 1%. Sequencing input: PBMCs. The source is a boy under 10 years old in good health and CMV-seronegative.

V usage is TRBV10-1 and J usage is TRBJ1-5, with D maybe TRBD1 (6 bases). CDR3 size: 14 residues. The V gene lost 3 bases and the J gene lost 6 bases, with 12 bases spanning the gap. Germline V gene sequence: CDR1 WNHNN, CDR2 SYGVQD (reference sequence). The CDR3 DNA reads TGCGCCAGCAGTGACGGGGGGCTGTCTCAGCCCCAGCATTTT. Amino acids: CASSDGGLSQPQHF.

The chain employs TRBV9 and TRBJ2-2, with unresolved D. Trimming left V 0 bases short and J 4 bases short, with 10 bases between. This CDR3 is 15 amino acids long. Germline loops: CDR1 SGDLS, CDR2 YYNGEE. The CDR3 nucleotides read TGTGCCAGCAGCGTAGGAGTTGGTGGCACCGGGGAGCTGTTTTTT. Its translation is CASSVGVGGTGELFF. Together with reference TRBV9 and TRBJ2-2, the CDR3 gives the full variable domain: DSGVTQTPKHLITATGQRVTLRCSPRSGDLSVYWYQQSLDQGLQFLIQYYNGEERAKGNILERFSAQQFPDLHSELNLSSLELGDSALYFCASSVGVGGTGELFFGEGSRLTVL.

The chain couples TRBV30 to TRBJ1-1; no definite D call. V was clipped by 7 bases and J by 7 bases, with 13 bases between them. Germline V gene sequence: CDR1 GTSNPN, CDR2 SVGIG (reference sequence). The CDR3 has 11 residues. CDR3 nucleotides: TGTGCCTCCGACGTGGAGGGTGAAGCTTTCTTT. As protein: CASDVEGEAFF.

This rearrangement joins TRBV27 to TRBJ2-1; 7 bases are a match to TRBD2. V gave up 2 bases and J gave up 4 bases; unmatched junction bases: 2. The CDR3 spans 14 residues. CDR1 is MNHEY, CDR2 SMNVEV, per germline (reference sequence). CDR3 sequence reads: CASSLREAYNEQFF. The CDR3 nucleotides read TGTGCCAGCAGTTTACGGGAGGCTTACAATGAGCAGTTCTTC.

The chain is built from TRBV4-2 and TRBJ2-1; TRBD2 is a possible D gene (6 bases). There are 16 residues in the CDR3. Trimming removed 0 bases from V and 8 bases from J, with 17 bases in between. Germline V gene sequence: CDR1 LGHNA, CDR2 YNFKEQ. The CDR3 sequence: CASSQEAAGNADEQFF. CDR3 DNA sequence: TGTGCCAGCAGCCAAGAGGCGGCGGGAAATGCTGATGAGCAGTTCTTC.

The V gene is TRBV10-2, the J gene TRBJ2-3; 12 bases fit TRBD1. CDR1 is WSHSY and CDR2 is SAAADI in the germline V gene. CDR3 length equals 19 residues. V shed 10 bases, J shed 4 bases, and the junction held 21 bases outside the gene matches. Written as DNA, the CDR3 is TGCGCCACCAACACCCCGGGACAGGGGGCCGTGAGTCTGTCAGATACGCAGTATTTT. As protein: CATNTPGQGAVSLSDTQYF.

This clone appeared a few times. This chain connects TRBV4-1 to TRBJ2-5; 9 positions agree with TRBD1. After removal of 4 bases from V and 5 bases from J, the junction contained 8 bases not matched to a gene. CDR1 and CDR2 from the germline V gene are MGHRA and YSYEKL. The CDR3 runs 15 residues. CDR3 in amino acids: CASSPWDREGETQYF. The CDR3 DNA sequence: TGCGCCAGCAGCCCGTGGGACAGGGAAGGTGAGACCCAGTACTTC.

Worth noting for this clone: Different DNA sequences within this sample yield the same CDR3. This rearrangement joins TRBV6-1 to TRBJ1-3, with D possibly TRBD1 on 5 matching bases. The CDR3 contains 14 residues. The germline V and J ends were trimmed by 2 bases and 4 bases, with 9 bases remaining between them. Germline-derived CDR1 and CDR2 are MNHNS and SASEGT. CDR3 sequence reads: CASSETGSGNTIYF. The DNA of the CDR3 is TGTGCCAGCAGTGAAACAGGTTCGGGAAACACCATATATTTT.